Sequencing of this T cell receptor beta chain was carried out in a study of control samples from healthy donors and cancer patients. Germline assignment: CDR1 MNHEY and CDR2 SMNVEV (reference sequence). V shed 2 bases, J shed 3 bases, and the junction held 2 bases outside the gene matches. CDR3 length: 15 amino acids. TCRdb keeps only in-frame clones here, not all; method: immunoSEQ multiplex PCR. The repertoire has 130,000 or so clones, more than 90% of them found once; the top ten carry 5.5% to 7%. The rearrangement joins TRBV27 to TRBJ1-4; 8 bases are shared with TRBD1. The origin of this receptor is a man aged 18-30 years in good health. The sequenced sample consisted of blood. This CDR3 reads CASSLRRGPNEKLFF. The CDR3 DNA sequence: TGTGCCAGCAGTTTACGCAGGGGGCCTAATGAAAAACTGTTTTTT. The full variable domain, rest sourced from reference TRBV27 and TRBJ1-4, is EAQVTQNPRYLITVTGKKLTVTCSQNMNHEYMSWYRQDPGLGLRQIYYSMNVEVTDKGDVPEGYKVSRKEKRNFPLILESPSPNQTSLYFCASSLRRGPNEKLFFGSGTQLSVL.